This T cell receptor beta chain is from a study of Ad26.COV2.S vaccination and SARS-CoV-2 variants. This CDR3 comprises 15 residues. Treatment described: 15 to 20 received Ad26.COV2.S at low or high dose, single or two shots; roughly five received placebo; per-sample allocation not given. Material that was analyzed had been drawn on day 63 after the first vaccine or placebo injection. Generated by immunoSEQ multiplex PCR, the TCRdb table keeps only in-frame clones and is missing some. This sample has approximately 420,000 clones, with over 75% found just once. The chain couples TRBV21-1 to TRBJ2-7; the listed D gene, TRBD1, was not tested against the DNA. TRBV21-1 is listed as a pseudogene. The receptor was derived from a person aged 18 to 59 who received the Ad26.COV2.S COVID-19 vaccine or a placebo. The sequencing here drew on peripheral blood, taken in a trial of Ad26.COV2.S vaccine versus placebo. The chain's CDR3 is CASSEGDRGTLEQYF. CDR3 coding DNA: TGTGCCAGCAGCGAGGGAGACAGGGGTACACTCGAGCAGTACTTC.